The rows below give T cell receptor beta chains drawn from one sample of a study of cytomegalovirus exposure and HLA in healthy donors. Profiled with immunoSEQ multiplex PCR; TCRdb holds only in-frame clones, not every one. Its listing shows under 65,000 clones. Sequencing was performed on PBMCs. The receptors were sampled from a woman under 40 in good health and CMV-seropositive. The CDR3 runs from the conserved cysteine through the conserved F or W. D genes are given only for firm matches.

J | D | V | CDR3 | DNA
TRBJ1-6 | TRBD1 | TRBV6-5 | CASRTGGGNSPLHF | TGTGCCAGCAGGACAGGGGGAGGGAATTCACCCCTCCACTTT
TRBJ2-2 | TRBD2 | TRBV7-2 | CASSPTSGGTGELFF | TGTGCCAGCAGCCCGACTAGCGGGGGGACCGGGGAGCTGTTTTTT
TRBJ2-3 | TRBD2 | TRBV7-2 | CASSSGLETDTQYF | TGTGCCAGCAGCTCCGGACTAGAGACAGATACGCAGTATTTT
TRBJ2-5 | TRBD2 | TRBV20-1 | CSARKRENQYF | TGCAGTGCTAGAAAGCGGGAGAACCAGTACTTC
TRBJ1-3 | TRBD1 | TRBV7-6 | CASSLTPRDRVLGNTIYF | TGTGCCAGCAGCTTAACCCCCCGAGACAGGGTCCTCGGAAACACCATATATTTT
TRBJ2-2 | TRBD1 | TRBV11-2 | CASSTRTGSGELFF | TGTGCCAGCAGCACCCGGACAGGAAGCGGGGAGCTGTTTTTT
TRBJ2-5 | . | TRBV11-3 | CASSPPGAPVGETQYF | TGTGCCAGCAGCCCCCCAGGGGCCCCAGTAGGAGAGACCCAGTACTTC
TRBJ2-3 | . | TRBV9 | CASSTGGADTQYF | TGTGCCAGCAGCACCGGAGGGGCAGATACGCAGTATTTT
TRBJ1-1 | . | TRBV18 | CASSPAGNTEAFF | TGTGCCAGCTCACCAGCAGGAAACACTGAAGCTTTCTTT
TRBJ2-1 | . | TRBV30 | CAWSVRRTGNEQFF | TGTGCCTGGAGTGTTAGGCGGACTGGGAATGAGCAGTTCTTC
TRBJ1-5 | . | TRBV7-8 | CASSLGRGFSNQPQHF | TGTGCCAGCAGCTTAGGTCGCGGATTTAGCAATCAGCCCCAGCATTTT
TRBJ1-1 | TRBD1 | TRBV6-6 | CASSRDRENTEAFF | TGTGCCAGCAGTCGGGACAGGGAGAACACTGAAGCTTTCTTT
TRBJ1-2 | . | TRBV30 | CAWSVGRVYGYTF | TGTGCCTGGAGTGTTGGGCGGGTCTATGGCTACACCTTC
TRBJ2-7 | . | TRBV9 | CASSVQGGEQYF | TGTGCCAGCAGCGTCCAGGGGGGCGAGCAGTACTTC
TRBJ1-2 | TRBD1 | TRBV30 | CAWSPQGIYGYTF | TGTGCCTGGAGTCCACAGGGGATCTATGGCTACACCTTC
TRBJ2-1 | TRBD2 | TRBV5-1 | CASSLGLAGGTEQFF | TGCGCCAGCAGCTTAGGACTAGCGGGAGGGACTGAGCAGTTCTTC
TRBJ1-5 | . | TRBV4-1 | CASSQDRGSEPQHF | TGCGCCAGCAGCCAAGATAGAGGGAGTGAGCCCCAGCATTTT
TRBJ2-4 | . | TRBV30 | CAWGVGPEAKNIQYF | TGTGCCTGGGGAGTTGGTCCAGAGGCCAAAAACATTCAGTACTTC
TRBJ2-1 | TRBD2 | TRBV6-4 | CASSVASGRSDEQFF | TGTGCCAGCAGCGTCGCTAGCGGGAGATCGGATGAGCAGTTCTTC
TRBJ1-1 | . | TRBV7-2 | CASSLTGRDTEAFF | TGTGCCAGCAGCTTAACAGGGAGAGACACTGAAGCTTTCTTT
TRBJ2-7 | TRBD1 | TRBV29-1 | CSADRQGMGSYEQYF | TGCAGCGCAGACAGACAGGGTATGGGGTCCTACGAGCAGTACTTC
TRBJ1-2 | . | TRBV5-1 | CASSSDPLGYGYTF | TGCGCCAGCAGCTCGGATCCACTAGGGTATGGCTACACCTTC
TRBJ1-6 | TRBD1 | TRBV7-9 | CASSSQTGGYNSPLHF | TGTGCCAGCAGCTCACAGACAGGGGGTTATAATTCACCCCTCCACTTT
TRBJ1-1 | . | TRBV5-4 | CASSTTGNRRNTEAFF | TGTGCCAGCAGCACTACAGGGAACCGAAGAAACACTGAAGCTTTCTTT
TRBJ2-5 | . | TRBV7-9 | CASKIQGKETQYF | TGTGCCAGCAAAATACAGGGTAAAGAGACCCAGTACTTC
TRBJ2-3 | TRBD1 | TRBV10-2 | CASTESWVTGGVDTQYF | TGCGCCAGCACCGAAAGTTGGGTGACAGGGGGCGTAGATACGCAGTATTTT
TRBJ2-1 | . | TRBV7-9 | CASSNPREIEWQFF | TGTGCCAGCAGTAACCCCCGGGAGATTGAGTGGCAGTTCTTC
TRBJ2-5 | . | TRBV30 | CAWSRVLEETQYF | TGTGCCTGGAGCCGGGTTCTTGAGGAGACCCAGTACTTC
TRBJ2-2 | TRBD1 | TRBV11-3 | CASSLSGGRPGELFF | TGTGCCAGCAGCTTATCAGGGGGAAGGCCCGGGGAGCTGTTTTTT
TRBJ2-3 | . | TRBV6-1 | CASSEAEGNSTDTQYF | TGTGCCAGCAGTGAAGCCGAGGGCAATAGCACAGATACGCAGTATTTT
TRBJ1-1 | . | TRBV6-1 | CASSEERQVYLDTEAFF | TGTGCCAGCAGTGAAGAGAGACAGGTCTACTTGGACACTGAAGCTTTCTTT
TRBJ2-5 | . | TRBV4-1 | CASSQGDIVVETQYF | TGCGCCAGCAGCCAAGGGGACATTGTTGTAGAGACCCAGTACTTC
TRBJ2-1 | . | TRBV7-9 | CASSKDRRLDNEQFF | TGTGCCAGCAGCAAAGACAGGCGCCTAGACAATGAGCAGTTCTTC
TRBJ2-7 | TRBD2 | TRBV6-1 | CASSVETSGSYEQYF | TGTGCCAGCAGTGTAGAGACTAGCGGCTCCTACGAGCAGTACTTC
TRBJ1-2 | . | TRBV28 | CASSSSSYGYTF | TGTGCCAGCAGTTCGTCCAGCTATGGCTACACCTTC
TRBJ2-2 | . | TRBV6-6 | CASEALTGELFF | TGTGCCAGCGAAGCACTCACCGGGGAGCTGTTTTTT
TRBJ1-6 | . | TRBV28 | CASSLEQSNSPLHF | TGTGCCAGCAGTTTGGAACAGAGTAATTCACCCCTCCACTTT
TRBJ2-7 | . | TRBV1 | CTSSQDSTSTGEQYF | TGCACCAGCAGCCAAGATTCTACTAGTACCGGCGAGCAGTACTTC
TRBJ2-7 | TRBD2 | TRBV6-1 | CASSDVASGSGEQYF | TGTGCCAGCAGTGACGTGGCTAGCGGGAGTGGCGAGCAGTACTTC
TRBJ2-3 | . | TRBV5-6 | CASSSVSTDTQYF | TGTGCCAGCAGCTCCGTCTCCACAGATACGCAGTATTTT
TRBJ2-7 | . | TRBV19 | CASSIYISGPYEQYF | TGTGCCAGTAGTATATACATTAGCGGACCCTACGAGCAGTACTTC
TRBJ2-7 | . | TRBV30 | CAWTLERDIFHEQYF | TGTGCCTGGACTCTCGAGAGGGACATTTTCCACGAGCAGTACTTC
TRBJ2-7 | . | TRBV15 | CATSRDHRVGGYEQYF | TGTGCCACCAGCAGAGATCACAGGGTTGGTGGTTACGAGCAGTACTTC
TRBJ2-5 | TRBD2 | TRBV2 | CASSAAGGVETQYF | TGTGCCAGCAGTGCGGCGGGAGGTGTAGAGACCCAGTACTTC
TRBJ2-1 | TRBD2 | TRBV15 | CATSSLAGGSYNEQFF | TGTGCCACCAGCAGCCTAGCGGGGGGCTCCTACAATGAGCAGTTCTTC
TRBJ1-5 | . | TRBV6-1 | CASSNRVREPQHF | TGTGCCAGCAGTAACAGGGTGCGAGAGCCCCAGCATTTT
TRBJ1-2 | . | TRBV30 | CAWSVPNRYGYTF | TGTGCCTGGAGTGTACCCAACAGATATGGCTACACCTTC
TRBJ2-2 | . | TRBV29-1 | CSVEPGQTGELFF | TGCAGCGTTGAACCCGGACAGACCGGGGAGCTGTTTTTT
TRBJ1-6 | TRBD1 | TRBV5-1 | CASSFAMGQTNSPLHF | TGCGCCAGCAGCTTTGCCATGGGACAGACAAATTCACCCCTCCACTTT
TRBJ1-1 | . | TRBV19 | CASSIDSGASEAFF | TGTGCCAGTAGTATAGATTCAGGGGCCTCTGAAGCTTTCTTT